This TCR beta chain is from a study of blood T cell repertoires in COVID-19 (dated by TCRdb to the early 2020s). Regarding the complete study: Samples from collaborators originated in the United States, Italy and Spain and spanned both the acute and convalescent phases of COVID-19. Samples were obtained from the ongoing ImmuneRACE study (first 160 participants) and from 950 to 1,500 subjects provided by 6 global collaborators. Where available, HLA class I and class II types were taken from metadata supplied by the sample provider and were not determined by assay-based typing. The material from the prospective study consisted of cDNA or gDNA derived from T cells, B-cell-depleted T cells, or PBMCs. The dataset comprised deeply sampled blood TCRbeta repertoires from subjects exposed to, actively infected with, or recovered from COVID-19. Nearly every sample came with metadata listing a de-identified subject ID, COVID-19 status, age in years and sex. The repertoires were released in a freely available public database intended as a resource for research on the immune response to SARS-CoV-2.

Comments on this clone: Its recognized antigen is unknown. No base qualities exist here, and no much larger clone lies one base off it.

Each collaborating institution followed its own protocols to collect whole blood in K2EDTA tubes. For TCRbeta analysis, collaborators shipped samples in one of three forms: frozen whole blood, isolated PBMCs, or DNA extracted from either of those sample types. The study at large found these results: How much clinical and demographic metadata was included differed by source and by participant, and the metadata was provided uncurated.

TCRbeta CDR3 regions were amplified from genomic DNA using the immunoSEQ Assay, a bias-controlled multiplex PCR. The paper's processing steps were these. Nucleated cell counts per sample were estimated from amplification of reference gene primers within the assay. To quantify the absolute abundance of each unique TCRbeta CDR3 rearrangement, sequence reads were collapsed and filtered. For each sample, productive Simpson clonality was calculated by taking the square root of Simpson's diversity index across productive rearrangements. The immuneACCESS repertoire file appears here via TCRdb, limited to in-frame rearrangements. These files lack a portion of the clones; in checked studies, under half of the deficit traces to unresolved V genes, and the cause of the others is not known. That table gives V, J and clone size, and the DNA gave D and trimming. In this sample the table shows 100,000 to 150,000 clones, less than 90% of which occur a single time. Of the sample, about 6.9% is held by the ten largest clones.

CDR3 length: 16 amino acids, cysteine to phenylalanine. Only the CDR3 portion is preserved as DNA: 48 bases, with reading frame beginning at the first base. Germline trimming amounts to 7 bases on V and 2 bases on J, with 10 as the count of junction bases outside the gene matches. CDR1 and CDR2, per the germline V gene, are SGHRS and YFSETQ. This receptor was identified in a man aged 80 or over with active or convalescent COVID-19. The chain uses TRBV5-1 and TRBJ2-3; TRBD1 aligns with 10 central bases. The sequenced sample consisted of peripheral blood. The nucleotides read TGCGCCAGCGGGACAGGGGAGGCCCTATACACAGATACGCAGTATTTT. The resulting protein is CASGTGEALYTDTQYF.